These 10 T cell receptor beta chains originate from one sample sequenced in a study of identical twins. One entry per CDR3 protein, called by TCRdb with MiXCR from the 5' RACE reads. The sample includes 350,000 to 600,000 distinct CDR3 sequences, 14% of them seen just once. These data were also reused for a study on yellow fever vaccine responses in identical twins.

The sequencing input was CD4+ T cells sorted from blood. Receptors originate from a woman under 30 in good health.

The table lists this clonotype with many counts. The CDR3 DNA is TGTGCCAGCAGTTTAAACAGGGGTGGACAAGAGACCCAGTACTTC. This encodes CASSLNRGGQETQYF. V is TRBV27 and J is TRBJ2-5, with 7 bases that match TRBD1. CDR1 is MNHEY, CDR2 SMNVEV, per germline (reference sequence). This CDR3 has 15 amino acids. The J segment lost 2 bases and the V segment lost 2 bases, leaving 5 bases of the junction unmatched.

In its sample, this clonotype was seen a few times. The rearrangement joins TRBV20-1 to TRBJ2-3; D is unclear. Per the germline V gene, CDR1 is DFQATT and CDR2 is SNEGSKA (reference sequence). CDR3 length: 13 amino acids. V gave up 3 bases and J gave up 3 bases, with 10 bases separating them. The CDR3 reads CSASGIATDTQYF. CDR3 bases: TGCAGTGCTAGTGGTATAGCTACAGATACGCAGTATTTT.

The J gene is TRBJ1-2, the V gene TRBV7-9; unclear D gene. Looked up from germline, CDR1 is SEHNR and CDR2 is FQNEAQ (reference sequence). CDR3 length: 12 residues. Trimming took 4 bases from V and 4 from J, leaving 7 bases between them. CDR3 residues: CASSSLFYGYTF. Here the CDR3 DNA reads TGTGCCAGCAGCTCCCTATTCTATGGCTACACCTTC.

This clonotype was counted only a few times. The V call is TRBV15, the J call TRBJ2-5; perhaps D is TRBD1 or TRBD2 (5 bases each). Germline CDR1 LNHNV, CDR2 YYDKDF (reference sequence). This CDR3 spans 16 amino acids. V lost 1 base to trimming and J lost 4 bases, with 16 bases between them. The DNA of the CDR3 is TGTGCCACCAGCAGAGGGGGGATGAGTTCGGGAGAGACCCAGTACTTC. It yields the protein CATSRGGMSSGETQYF.

V and J are TRBV12-3 or TRBV12-4 and TRBJ2-7; 13 nucleotides line up with TRBD2. The trim removed 5 bases at V and 0 bases at J, leaving 10 bases unmatched. The CDR3 runs to 18 residues. The CDR3 sequence: CASSPPPGTSGASYEQYF. In DNA form, the CDR3 reads TGTGCCAGCAGTCCACCTCCCGGGACTAGCGGGGCCTCCTACGAGCAGTACTTC.

J is TRBJ1-5 and V is TRBV5-6; 11 positions agree with TRBD1. V was pared by 4 bases and J by 0 bases, with 9 bases of the junction left unmatched. CDR3 size: 18 residues. From germline, CDR1 is SGHDT and CDR2 YYEEEE. CDR3 nucleotide sequence: TGTGCCAGCAGCCGGCCCGGGGGACAGGGGGATAGCAATCAGCCCCAGCATTTT. Amino acid sequence: CASSRPGGQGDSNQPQHF.

This clonotype was detected many times. The chain couples TRBV20-1 to TRBJ2-3; no clear D gene. Germline V gene lookup returns CDR1 DFQATT and CDR2 SNEGSKA (reference sequence). The CDR3 runs to 12 residues. Trimming removed 3 bases at V and 4 bases at J, with 8 bases between. CDR3: CSARYSPDTQYF. Here the CDR3 DNA reads TGCAGTGCTAGGTATTCCCCAGATACGCAGTATTTT.

There are a few counts of this clonotype. This chain uses TRBV14 with TRBJ2-7, with 7 bases fitting TRBD2. J was trimmed by 2 bases and V by 6 bases; bases with no gene match: 4. Germline CDR1 and CDR2: SGHDN and FVKESK. This CDR3 has 13 residues. CDR3 nucleotides: TGTGCCAGCAGGCGGGGGAGCGCCTACGAGCAGTACTTC. As protein: CASRRGSAYEQYF.

There are many counts of this clonotype. This chain connects TRBV4-2 to TRBJ1-6, with 8 nucleotides matching TRBD1. The V gene's germline CDR1 is LGHNA and CDR2 YNFKEQ. This CDR3 contains 17 residues. With 1 base clipped from V and 5 bases from J, the junction kept 7 bases outside the gene matches. CDR3 sequence reads: CASSQGNRDRNNSPLHF. In DNA form, the CDR3 reads TGTGCCAGCAGCCAAGGGAACCGGGACAGGAATAATTCACCCCTCCACTTT.

The table lists this clonotype with a few counts. The chain employs TRBV20-1 and TRBJ2-1; no reliable D call. Germline assignment: CDR1 DFQATT and CDR2 SNEGSKA (reference sequence). V was trimmed by 0 bases and J by 8 bases, leaving 14 bases between them. The CDR3 spans 14 residues. The CDR3 reads CSARDMGGLYEQFF. The CDR3 DNA is TGCAGTGCTAGAGATATGGGCGGCCTCTATGAGCAGTTCTTC.